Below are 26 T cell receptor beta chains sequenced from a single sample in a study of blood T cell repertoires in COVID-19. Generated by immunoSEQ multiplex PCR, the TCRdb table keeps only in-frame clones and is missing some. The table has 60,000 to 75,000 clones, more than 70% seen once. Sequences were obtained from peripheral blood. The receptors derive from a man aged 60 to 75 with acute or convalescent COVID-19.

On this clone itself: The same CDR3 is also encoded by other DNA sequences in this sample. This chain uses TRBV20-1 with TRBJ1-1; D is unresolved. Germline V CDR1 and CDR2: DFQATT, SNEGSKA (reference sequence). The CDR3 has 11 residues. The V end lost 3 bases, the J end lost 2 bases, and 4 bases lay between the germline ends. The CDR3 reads CSARLNTEAFF. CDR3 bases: TGCAGTGCTAGGCTAAACACTGAAGCTTTCTTT.

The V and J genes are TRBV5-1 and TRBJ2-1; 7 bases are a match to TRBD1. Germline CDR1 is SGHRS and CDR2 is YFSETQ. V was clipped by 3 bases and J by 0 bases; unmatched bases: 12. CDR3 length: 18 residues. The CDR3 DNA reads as TGCGCCAGCAGCTCGGACATTGACAGGGTGAGCTCCTACAATGAGCAGTTCTTC. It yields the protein CASSSDIDRVSSYNEQFF.

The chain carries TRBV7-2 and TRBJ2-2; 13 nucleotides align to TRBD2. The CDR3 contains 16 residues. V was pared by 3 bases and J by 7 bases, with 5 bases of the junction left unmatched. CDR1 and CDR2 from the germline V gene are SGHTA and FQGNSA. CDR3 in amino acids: CASSLRLAGGSGELFF. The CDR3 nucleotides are TGTGCCAGCAGCTTGAGACTAGCGGGGGGTAGCGGGGAGCTGTTTTTT.

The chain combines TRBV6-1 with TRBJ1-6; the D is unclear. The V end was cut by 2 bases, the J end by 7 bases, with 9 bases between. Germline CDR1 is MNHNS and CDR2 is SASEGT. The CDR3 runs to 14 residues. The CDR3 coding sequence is TGTGCCAGCAGTGAAATGAGGAGGAATTCACCCCTCCACTTT. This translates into CASSEMRRNSPLHF.

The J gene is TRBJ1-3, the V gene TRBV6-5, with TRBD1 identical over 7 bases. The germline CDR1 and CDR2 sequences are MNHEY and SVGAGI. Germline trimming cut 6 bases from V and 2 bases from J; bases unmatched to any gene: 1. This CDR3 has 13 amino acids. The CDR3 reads CASSGTAGNTIYF. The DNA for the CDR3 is TGTGCCAGCAGCGGGACAGCTGGAAACACCATATATTTT.

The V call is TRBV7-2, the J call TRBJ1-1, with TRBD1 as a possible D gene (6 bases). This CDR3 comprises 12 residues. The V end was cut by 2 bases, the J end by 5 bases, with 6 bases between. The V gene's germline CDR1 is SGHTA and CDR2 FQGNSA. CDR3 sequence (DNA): TGTGCCAGCAGCTTAACAGGGACTGAAGCTTTCTTT. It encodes CASSLTGTEAFF. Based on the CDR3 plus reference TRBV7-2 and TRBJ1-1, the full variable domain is GAGVSQSPSNKVTEKGKDVELRCDPISGHTALYWYRQSLGQGLEFLIYFQGNSAPDKSGLPSDRFSAERTGGSVSTLTIQRTQQEDSAVYLCASSLTGTEAFFGQGTRLTVV.

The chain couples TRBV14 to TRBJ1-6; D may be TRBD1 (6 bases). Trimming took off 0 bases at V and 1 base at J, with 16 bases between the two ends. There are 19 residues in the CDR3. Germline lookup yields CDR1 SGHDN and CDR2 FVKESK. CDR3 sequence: CASSQDSLNRVSYNSPLHF. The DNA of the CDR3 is TGTGCCAGCAGCCAAGATTCCTTAAACAGGGTTTCCTATAATTCACCCCTCCACTTT.

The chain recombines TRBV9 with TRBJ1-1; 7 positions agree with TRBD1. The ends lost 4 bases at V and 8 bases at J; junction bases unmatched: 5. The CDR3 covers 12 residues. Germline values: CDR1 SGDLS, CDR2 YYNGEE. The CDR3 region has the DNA TGTGCCAGCAGCAAGGGCAGGGGGGAAGCTTTCTTT. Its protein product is CASSKGRGEAFF. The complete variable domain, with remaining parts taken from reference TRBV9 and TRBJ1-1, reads DSGVTQTPKHLITATGQRVTLRCSPRSGDLSVYWYQQSLDQGLQFLIQYYNGEERAKGNILERFSAQQFPDLHSELNLSSLELGDSALYFCASSKGRGEAFFGQGTRLTVV.

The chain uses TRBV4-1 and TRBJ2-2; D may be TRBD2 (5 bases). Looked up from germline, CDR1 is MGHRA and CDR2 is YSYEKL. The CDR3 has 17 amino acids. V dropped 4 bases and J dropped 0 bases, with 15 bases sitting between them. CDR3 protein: CASSPRRETANTGELFF. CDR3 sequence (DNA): TGCGCCAGCAGCCCGCGAAGGGAGACGGCGAACACCGGGGAGCTGTTTTTT.

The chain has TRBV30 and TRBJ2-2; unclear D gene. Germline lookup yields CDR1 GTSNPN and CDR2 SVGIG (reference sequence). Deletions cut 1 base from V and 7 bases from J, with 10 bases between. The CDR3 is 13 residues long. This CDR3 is CAWSEVVGGELFF. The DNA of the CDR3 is TGTGCCTGGAGTGAAGTAGTTGGCGGGGAGCTGTTTTTT.

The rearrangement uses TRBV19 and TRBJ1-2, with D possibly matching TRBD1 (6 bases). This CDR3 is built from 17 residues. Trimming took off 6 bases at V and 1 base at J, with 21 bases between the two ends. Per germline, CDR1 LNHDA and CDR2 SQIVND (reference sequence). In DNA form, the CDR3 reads TGTGCCAGTAGCCGATTGGACCAAGGGGGAGTTAACTATGGCTACACCTTC. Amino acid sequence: CASSRLDQGGVNYGYTF.

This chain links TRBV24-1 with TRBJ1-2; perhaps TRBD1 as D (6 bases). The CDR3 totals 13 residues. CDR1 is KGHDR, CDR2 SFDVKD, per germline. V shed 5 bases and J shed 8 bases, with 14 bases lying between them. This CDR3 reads CATSVKGEGGYTF. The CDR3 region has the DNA TGTGCCACCAGTGTTAAGGGGGAGGGCGGCTACACCTTC.

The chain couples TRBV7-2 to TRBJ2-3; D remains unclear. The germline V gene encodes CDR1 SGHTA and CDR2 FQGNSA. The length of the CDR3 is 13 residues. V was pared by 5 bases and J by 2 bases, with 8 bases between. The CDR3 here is CASSQDFTDTQYF. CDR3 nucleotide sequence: TGTGCCAGCAGCCAAGACTTCACAGATACGCAGTATTTT.

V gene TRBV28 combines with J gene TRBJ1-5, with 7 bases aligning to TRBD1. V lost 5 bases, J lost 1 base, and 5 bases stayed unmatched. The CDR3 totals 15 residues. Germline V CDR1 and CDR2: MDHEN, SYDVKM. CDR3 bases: TGTGCCAGCAGTCAAGACAGGGCCAGCAATCAGCCCCAGCATTTT. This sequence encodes CASSQDRASNQPQHF.

The CDR3 reads CASSPTGDYGYTF. For the CDR3, the DNA is TGTGCCAGCAGCCCGACAGGGGACTATGGCTACACCTTC. This chain links TRBV6-2 or TRBV6-3 with TRBJ1-2; 8 nucleotides match TRBD1. This CDR3 has 13 residues. The trim removed 6 bases at V and 3 bases at J, leaving 3 bases unmatched. CDR1 and CDR2 (germline): MNHEY, SVGEGT.

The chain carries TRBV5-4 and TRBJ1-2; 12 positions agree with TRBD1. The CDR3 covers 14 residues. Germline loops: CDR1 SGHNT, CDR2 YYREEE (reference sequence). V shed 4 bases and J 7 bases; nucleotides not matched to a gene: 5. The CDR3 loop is CASSTGQGAGGYTF. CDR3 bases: TGTGCCAGCAGCACGGGACAGGGGGCGGGTGGCTACACCTTC. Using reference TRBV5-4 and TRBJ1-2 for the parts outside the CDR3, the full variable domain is ETGVTQSPTHLIKTRGQQVTLRCSSQSGHNTVSWYQQALGQGPQFIFQYYREEENGRGNFPPRFSGLQFPNYSSELNVNALELDDSALYLCASSTGQGAGGYTFGSGTRLTVV.

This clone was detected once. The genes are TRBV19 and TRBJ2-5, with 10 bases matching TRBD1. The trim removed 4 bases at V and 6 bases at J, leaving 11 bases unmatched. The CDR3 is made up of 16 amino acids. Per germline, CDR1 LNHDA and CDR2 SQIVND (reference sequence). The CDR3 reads CASSTMGTGVRKTQYF. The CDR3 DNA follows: TGTGCCAGTAGTACTATGGGGACAGGGGTTCGAAAGACCCAGTACTTC.

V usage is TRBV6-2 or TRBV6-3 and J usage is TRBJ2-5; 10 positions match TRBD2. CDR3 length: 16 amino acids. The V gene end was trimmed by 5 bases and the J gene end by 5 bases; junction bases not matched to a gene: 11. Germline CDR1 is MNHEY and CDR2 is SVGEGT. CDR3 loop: CASSPYLAGVGETQYF. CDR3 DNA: TGTGCCAGCAGTCCCTATCTAGCGGGGGTCGGGGAGACCCAGTACTTC.

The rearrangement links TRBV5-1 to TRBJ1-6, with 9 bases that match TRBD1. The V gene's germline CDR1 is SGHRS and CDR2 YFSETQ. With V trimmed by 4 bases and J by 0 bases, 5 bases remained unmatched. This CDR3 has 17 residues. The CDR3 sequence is CASSNRQGGSYNSPLHF. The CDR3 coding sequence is TGCGCCAGCAGCAACCGACAGGGGGGCTCCTATAATTCACCCCTCCACTTT.

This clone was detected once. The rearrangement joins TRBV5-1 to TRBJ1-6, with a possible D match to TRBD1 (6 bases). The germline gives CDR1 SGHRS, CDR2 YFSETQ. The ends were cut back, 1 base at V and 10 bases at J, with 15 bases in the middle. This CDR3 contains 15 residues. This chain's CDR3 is CASSLYQGTASPLHF. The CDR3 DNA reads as TGCGCCAGCAGCTTGTATCAGGGGACGGCCTCACCCCTCCACTTT.

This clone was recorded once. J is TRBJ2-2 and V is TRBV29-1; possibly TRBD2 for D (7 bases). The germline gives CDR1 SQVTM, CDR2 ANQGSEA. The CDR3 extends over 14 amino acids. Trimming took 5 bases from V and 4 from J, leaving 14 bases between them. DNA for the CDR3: TGCAGCGTTTCTGGGGGGGCGAGCACCGGGGAGCTGTTTTTT. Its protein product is CSVSGGASTGELFF.

CDR3 in DNA: TGTGCCAGCAGTGAGGGGGGGGTAAGCACAGATACGCAGTATTTT. This codes for CASSEGGVSTDTQYF. The chain recombines TRBV6-4 with TRBJ2-3; 7 nucleotides align to TRBD2. Germline lookup yields CDR1 MRHNA and CDR2 SNTAGT. After removal of 3 bases from V and 0 bases from J, the junction contained 3 bases not matched to a gene. This CDR3 is 15 amino acids long.

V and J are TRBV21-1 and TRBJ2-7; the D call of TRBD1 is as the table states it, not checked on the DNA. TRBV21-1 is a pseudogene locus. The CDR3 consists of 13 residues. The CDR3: CASITDRASEQYF. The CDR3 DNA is TGTGCCAGCATCACGGACAGGGCCTCCGAGCAGTACTTC.

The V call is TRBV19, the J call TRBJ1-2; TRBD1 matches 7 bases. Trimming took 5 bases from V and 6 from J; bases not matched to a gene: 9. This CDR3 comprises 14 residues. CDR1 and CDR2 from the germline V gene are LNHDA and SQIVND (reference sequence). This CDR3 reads CASSLPGGSNGYTF. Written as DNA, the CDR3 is TGTGCCAGTAGTTTGCCAGGGGGTTCAAATGGCTACACCTTC. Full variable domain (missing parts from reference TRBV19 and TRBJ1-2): DGGITQSPKYLFRKEGQNVTLSCEQNLNHDAMYWYRQDPGQGLRLIYYSQIVNDFQKGDIAEGYSVSREKKESFPLTVTSAQKNPTAFYLCASSLPGGSNGYTFGSGTRLTVV.

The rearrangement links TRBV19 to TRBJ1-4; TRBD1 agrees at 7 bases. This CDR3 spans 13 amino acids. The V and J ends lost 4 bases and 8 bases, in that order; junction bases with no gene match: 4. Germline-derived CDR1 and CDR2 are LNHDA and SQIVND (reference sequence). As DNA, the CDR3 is TGTGCCAGTAGTAGGGACAGAGGGGAAAAACTGTTTTTT. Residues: CASSRDRGEKLFF.

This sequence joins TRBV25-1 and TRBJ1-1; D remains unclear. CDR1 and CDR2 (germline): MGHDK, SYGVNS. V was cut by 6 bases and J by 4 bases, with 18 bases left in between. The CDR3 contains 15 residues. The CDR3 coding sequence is TGTGCCAGCAGGATTGGAACGGGAATGGGCACTGAAGCTTTCTTT. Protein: CASRIGTGMGTEAFF.